This passage covers 19 T cell receptor beta chains from one sample sequenced in a study of CXCR3-negative and CXCR3-positive naive CD8 T cells. Whole-study findings and limits: When CXCR3-positive naive cells were set against CXCR3-negative naive cells, the former had more hydrophobic TRB CDR3s.

The antigens for these receptors are not known. Libraries of TRB cDNA were made by 5' RACE and carried UMIs. For each CDR3 protein, TCRdb gives one entry from its re-call of the 5' RACE reads, without DNA. Its listing shows roughly 110,000 distinct CDR3 sequences. Sequencing was done on a sample of naive CXCR3+ CD8+ T cells from blood. Subset here: CD45RO-CCR7+CD27+CD95- naive CD8+ T cells expressing CXCR3 (TNR3+). These receptors were collected from a human donor in good health. Some clones in this sample may be carry-over from other donors' samples.

V and J are TRBV29-1 and TRBJ2-7; TCRdb outputs TRBD2, but without DNA this stays unchecked. Germline V gene sequence: CDR1 SQVTM, CDR2 ANQGSEA. CDR3 length: 14 amino acids. CDR3 region: CSVEGDSGTYEQYF.

The chain joins TRBV4-1 to TRBJ2-1. The CDR3 runs 15 residues. Per the germline V gene, CDR1 is MGHRA and CDR2 is YSYEKL. This CDR3 is CASSQVWGQSDEQFF.

The CDR3 is CASSPPRGGVHF. The chain employs TRBV28 and TRBJ1-6; TCRdb picks TRBD1, but there is no DNA to check that call. The CDR3 has 12 amino acids. Germline CDR1 is MDHEN and CDR2 is SYDVKM. Full variable domain (remainder filled in from reference TRBV28 and TRBJ1-6): DVKVTQSSRYLVKRTGEKVFLECVQDMDHENMFWYRQDPGLGLRLIYFSYDVKMKEKGDIPEGYSVSREKKERFSLILESASTNQTSMYLCASSPPRGGVHFGNGTRLTVT.

This chain uses TRBV29-1 with TRBJ1-2; TCRdb calls TRBD1, which cannot be checked without DNA. CDR1 is SQVTM and CDR2 is ANQGSEA in the germline V gene. This CDR3 spans 15 amino acids. CDR3 sequence reads: CSVVQPQAPNYGYTF. The entire variable domain, with the rest obtained from reference TRBV29-1 and TRBJ1-2, is as follows: SAVISQKPSRDICQRGTSLTIQCQVDSQVTMMFWYRQQPGQSLTLIATANQGSEATYESGFVIDKFPISRPNLTFSTLTVSNMSPEDSSIYLCSVVQPQAPNYGYTFGSGTRLTVV.

The V call is TRBV3-1, the J call TRBJ1-2. The CDR3 loop spans 16 amino acids. Germline V gene lookup returns CDR1 LGHDT and CDR2 YNNKEL (reference sequence). The CDR3 spells CASSRIKDVGYYGYTF.

V gene TRBV29-1 combines with J gene TRBJ1-2; with no DNA, the TCRdb D assignment of TRBD1 cannot be verified. Germline V lookup: CDR1 SQVTM, CDR2 ANQGSEA. This CDR3 contains 12 residues. The CDR3 sequence is CSVVQGTGGYTF.

J is TRBJ2-1 and V is TRBV24-1. CDR1 KGHDR and CDR2 SFDVKD come from the germline V gene. The CDR3 spans 13 residues. Here the CDR3 reads CATSDPMDHEQFF.

The genes are TRBV29-1 and TRBJ2-3; TCRdb gives TRBD1 as the D gene, but with no DNA this cannot be confirmed. The CDR3 totals 13 residues. Germline V gene sequence: CDR1 SQVTM, CDR2 ANQGSEA. The CDR3 protein is CSVAGRQADTQYF.

The chain recombines TRBV3-1 with TRBJ2-1; checking the TCRdb D call of TRBD1 is not possible without DNA. This CDR3 is built from 12 residues. Germline V gene sequence: CDR1 LGHDT, CDR2 YNNKEL (reference sequence). CDR3 sequence: CASGGVGNEQFF.

The rearrangement links TRBV6-5 to TRBJ2-3; as DNA is missing, the TRBD1 call by TCRdb cannot be tested. The CDR3 sequence is 15 residues long. Germline lookup yields CDR1 MNHEY and CDR2 SVGAGI. The CDR3 region is CASSTGAGGTDTQYF.

V is TRBV29-1 and J is TRBJ2-3. Germline loops: CDR1 SQVTM, CDR2 ANQGSEA. This CDR3 is built from 12 residues. CDR3 protein: CSVEDRTDTQYF.

This chain uses TRBV3-1 with TRBJ2-7. Germline V gives CDR1 LGHDT, CDR2 YNNKEL (reference sequence). This CDR3 is 13 amino acids long. CDR3: CASSRALPYEQYF.

The chain couples TRBV15 to TRBJ2-3; TCRdb's assignment of TRBD2 cannot be checked, as there is no DNA. The CDR3 contains 20 residues. CDR1 is LNHNV and CDR2 is YYDKDF in the germline V gene (reference sequence). The CDR3 protein is CATSRELAGGRVTGEDTQYF.

The chain is built from TRBV6-5 and TRBJ2-7; TCRdb gives TRBD1 as the D gene, but with no DNA this cannot be confirmed. Germline V gene sequence: CDR1 MNHEY, CDR2 SVGAGI. CDR3 length: 15 residues. The CDR3 sequence: CASTLTGEGIFEQYF.

V and J are TRBV19 and TRBJ2-1; TCRdb picks TRBD1, but there is no DNA to check that call. There are 12 residues in the CDR3. CDR1 and CDR2 (germline): LNHDA, SQIVND (reference sequence). CDR3 in amino acids: CASSPLPDEQFF.

The genes are TRBV7-2 and TRBJ2-1; the TCRdb call, TRBD2, lacks DNA for checking. The CDR3 covers 14 residues. Germline V gene sequence: CDR1 SGHTA, CDR2 FQGNSA. The CDR3: CASSLLAVYNEQFF.

The V gene is TRBV15, the J gene TRBJ2-7; the TRBD1 assignment by TCRdb is unverifiable without DNA. CDR1 and CDR2 from the germline V gene are LNHNV and YYDKDF (reference sequence). This CDR3 contains 14 residues. The CDR3 sequence: CATSRGTGWDEQYF.

CDR3 amino acids: CSARQGKYYEQYF. The chain has TRBV20-1 and TRBJ2-7. The CDR3 loop spans 13 amino acids. The germline CDR1 and CDR2 sequences are DFQATT and SNEGSKA (reference sequence).

The rearrangement links TRBV29-1 to TRBJ2-7; TCRdb designates TRBD2, a call that cannot be tested without DNA. Germline V gene lookup returns CDR1 SQVTM and CDR2 ANQGSEA. This CDR3 spans 14 amino acids. The CDR3 is CSVEGTSGTYEQYF.